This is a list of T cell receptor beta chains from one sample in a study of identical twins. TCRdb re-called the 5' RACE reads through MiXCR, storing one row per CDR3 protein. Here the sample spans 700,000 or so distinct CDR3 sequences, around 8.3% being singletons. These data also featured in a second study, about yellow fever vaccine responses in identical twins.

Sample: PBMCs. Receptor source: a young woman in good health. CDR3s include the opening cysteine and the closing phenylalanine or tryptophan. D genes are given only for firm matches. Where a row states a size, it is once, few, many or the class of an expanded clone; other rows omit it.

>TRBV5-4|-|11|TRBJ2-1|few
CAILWGYEQFF
TGTGCCATTCTCTGGGGATATGAGCAGTTCTTC
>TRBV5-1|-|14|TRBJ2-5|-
CASSLADYQETQYF
TGCGCCAGCAGCTTGGCAGACTACCAAGAGACCCAGTACTTC
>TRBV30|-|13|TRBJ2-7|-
CAWSEGMEYEQYF
TGTGCCTGGAGTGAAGGGATGGAGTACGAGCAGTACTTC
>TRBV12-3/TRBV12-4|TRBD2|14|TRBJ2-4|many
CASSLASGGAAQYF
TGTGCCAGCAGTTTAGCATCGGGGGGGGCTGCACAGTACTTC
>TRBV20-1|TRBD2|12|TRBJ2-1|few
CSARDQGRDRFF
TGCAGTGCTAGAGATCAAGGGAGGGATCGGTTCTTC
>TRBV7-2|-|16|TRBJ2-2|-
CASSLAPGKGTGELFF
TGTGCCAGCAGCTTAGCCCCGGGGAAGGGCACCGGGGAGCTGTTTTTT
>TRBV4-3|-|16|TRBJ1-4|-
CASSQDGRGPNEKLFF
TGCGCCAGCAGCCAAGATGGGAGGGGACCTAATGAAAAACTGTTTTTT
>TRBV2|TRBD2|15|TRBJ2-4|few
CATQKGGLDISIQYF
TGTGCCACCCAGAAAGGGGGACTAGATATCAGCATTCAGTACTTC
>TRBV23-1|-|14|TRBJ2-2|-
CASNCRQSAGELFF
TGCGCCAGCAACTGTCGGCAATCGGCCGGGGAGCTGTTTTTT
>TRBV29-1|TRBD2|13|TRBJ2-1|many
CSVETSVNNEQFF
TGCAGCGTTGAAACTAGCGTAAACAATGAGCAGTTCTTC
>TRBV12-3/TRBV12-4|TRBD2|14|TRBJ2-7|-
CASSSSGRGYEQYF
TGTGCCAGCAGTTCTAGCGGGAGGGGGTACGAGCAGTACTTC
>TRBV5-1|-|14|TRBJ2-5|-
CASSLARLQETQYF
TGCGCCAGCAGCTTGGCCCGACTCCAAGAGACCCAGTACTTC
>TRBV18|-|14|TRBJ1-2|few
CASSPRGNDYGYTF
TGTGCCAGCTCACCACGGGGTAACGACTATGGCTACACCTTC
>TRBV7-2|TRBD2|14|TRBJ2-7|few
CASSSPGGSHEQYF
TGTGCCAGCAGCTCCCCGGGCGGGAGCCACGAGCAGTACTTC
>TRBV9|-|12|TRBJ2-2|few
CASETGNGELFF
TGTGCCAGCGAAACAGGGAACGGGGAGCTGTTTTTT
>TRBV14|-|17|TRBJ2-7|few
CASSPTSFGTINYEQYF
TGTGCCAGCAGCCCTACAAGTTTCGGGACGATAAACTACGAGCAGTACTTC
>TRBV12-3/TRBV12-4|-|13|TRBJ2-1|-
CASSPPISDEQFF
TGTGCCAGCAGTCCACCAATTAGTGATGAGCAGTTCTTC
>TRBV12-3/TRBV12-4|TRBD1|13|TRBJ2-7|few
CASSVTGAVEQYF
TGTGCCAGCAGCGTGACAGGGGCGGTCGAGCAGTACTTC
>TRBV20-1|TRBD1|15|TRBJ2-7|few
CSARDLTGTTYEQYF
TGCAGTGCTAGAGATCTGACAGGGACGACCTACGAGCAGTACTTC
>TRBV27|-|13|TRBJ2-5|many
CASSLSRGGTQYF
TGTGCCAGCAGTTTATCCAGAGGGGGGACCCAGTACTTC
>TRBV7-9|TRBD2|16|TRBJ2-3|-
CASSLSPSGLPGTQYF
TGTGCCAGCAGCCTCTCGCCTAGCGGGCTACCTGGAACGCAGTATTTT
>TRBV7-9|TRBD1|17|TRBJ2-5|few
CASSLRTPDRSTETQYF
TGTGCCAGCAGCTTACGGACCCCGGACAGGAGCACAGAGACCCAGTACTTC
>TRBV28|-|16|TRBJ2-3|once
CASSPPGTEYTDTQYF
TGTGCCAGCAGTCCGCCCGGGACCGAATACACAGATACGCAGTATTTT
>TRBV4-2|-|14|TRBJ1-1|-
CASSQPLLVTEAFF
TGTGCCAGCAGCCAACCACTCCTAGTGACTGAAGCTTTCTTT
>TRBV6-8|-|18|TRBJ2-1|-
CASSSVRPPHGSYNEQFF
TGTGCCAGCAGTTCCGTAAGACCGCCTCATGGCTCCTACAATGAGCAGTTCTTC
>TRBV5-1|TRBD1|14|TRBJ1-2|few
CASSRETGKDGYTF
TGCGCCAGCAGCAGAGAGACAGGGAAGGATGGCTACACCTTC
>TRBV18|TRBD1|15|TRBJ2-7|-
CASSPFRDSTDEQYF
TGTGCCAGCTCACCCTTTCGGGACAGTACCGACGAGCAGTACTTC
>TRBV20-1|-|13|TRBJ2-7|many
CSARDLDPHEQYF
TGCAGTGCTAGAGATCTTGACCCCCACGAGCAGTACTTC
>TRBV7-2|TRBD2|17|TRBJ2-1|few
CASSRLAGGTPPREQFF
TGTGCCAGCAGCCGACTAGCGGGGGGAACCCCACCCCGTGAGCAGTTCTTC
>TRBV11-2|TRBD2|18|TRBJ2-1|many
CASSTPGLAGGNYNEQFF
TGTGCCAGCAGCACGCCGGGACTAGCGGGGGGGAACTACAATGAGCAGTTCTTC
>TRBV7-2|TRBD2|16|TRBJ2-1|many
CASSLMASGYYNEQFF
TGTGCCAGCAGCTTAATGGCTAGCGGGTACTACAATGAGCAGTTCTTC